These T cell receptor beta chains were read from a single sample in a study of T cells after yellow fever vaccination. TCRdb re-derived calls from the 5' RACE reads in MiXCR, one entry per CDR3 protein. The sample yields about 120,000 distinct CDR3 sequences, roughly 10% seen once. Here the sequenced sample was CD8+ T cells sorted from PBMCs, taken on the day of the yellow fever booster vaccination. The receptors stem from a man between 18 and 29 years old who received the YFV17D yellow fever vaccine. The CDR3 runs from the conserved cysteine through the conserved F or W. The order of the fields is D gene, V gene, CDR3 length, clone size, J gene, CDR3 protein, CDR3 DNA. A D gene is named only where the DNA matches it firmly. Clone size is stated in some rows and not others, as once, few, many or a class when expanded.

TRBD2	TRBV29-1	14	-	TRBJ2-5	CSVEGGAGQETQYF	TGCAGCGTTGAAGGAGGAGCGGGGCAAGAGACCCAGTACTTC
TRBD1	TRBV12-3/TRBV12-4	17	few	TRBJ2-2	CASEFDRGLVDTGELFF	TGTGCCAGCGAGTTTGACAGGGGGCTGGTAGACACCGGGGAGCTGTTTTTT
-	TRBV5-5	17	few	TRBJ2-6	CASSLDPRASGANVLTF	TGTGCCAGCAGCTTGGATCCACGGGCGTCTGGGGCCAACGTCCTGACTTTC
-	TRBV27	14	-	TRBJ1-5	CASSLSSGYQPQHF	TGTGCCAGCAGTTTATCGTCAGGGTATCAGCCCCAGCATTTT
-	TRBV7-6	16	-	TRBJ2-3	CASSLEPGGFPDTQYF	TGTGCCAGCAGCTTAGAGCCGGGGGGCTTCCCAGATACGCAGTATTTT
TRBD1	TRBV5-4	14	few	TRBJ2-2	CASRPGQGAWELFF	TGTGCCAGCAGGCCGGGACAGGGGGCGTGGGAGCTGTTTTTT
-	TRBV15	14	-	TRBJ2-7	CATSRDNDRYEQYF	TGTGCCACCAGCAGAGACAACGACAGATACGAGCAGTACTTC
-	TRBV4-3	14	many	TRBJ2-2	CASSQLRKRGELFF	TGCGCCAGCAGCCAATTGCGGAAGCGAGGGGAGCTGTTTTTT
-	TRBV11-2	13	few	TRBJ1-1	CASKDSHGTEAFF	TGTGCCAGCAAGGACTCTCATGGCACTGAAGCTTTCTTT
-	TRBV12-3/TRBV12-4	12	few	TRBJ2-7	CASSTVAYEQYF	TGTGCCAGCAGCACCGTCGCCTACGAGCAGTACTTC
-	TRBV7-2	16	few	TRBJ2-1	CASSPPVWRGYNEQFF	TGTGCCAGCAGCCCCCCCGTATGGCGCGGTTACAATGAGCAGTTCTTC
TRBD2	TRBV6-2/TRBV6-3	15	many	TRBJ2-1	CASRDRGGPYNEQFF	TGTGCCAGCAGAGATCGGGGGGGACCCTACAATGAGCAGTTCTTC
-	TRBV23-1	10	many	TRBJ1-1	CARLGGMAFF	TGCGCCAGACTCGGGGGGATGGCTTTCTTT
TRBD1	TRBV7-3	15	few	TRBJ2-3	CASSPSGGITDTQYF	TGTGCCAGCAGTCCATCAGGGGGTATAACAGATACGCAGTATTTT
-	TRBV5-1	13	few	TRBJ2-3	CASSWARADTQYF	TGCGCCAGCAGCTGGGCTCGGGCAGATACGCAGTATTTT
-	TRBV20-1	13	many	TRBJ2-7	CSARVGAAYEQYF	TGCAGTGCTAGAGTCGGGGCAGCCTACGAGCAGTACTTC
-	TRBV7-9	15	few	TRBJ2-4	CASSLVALTKNIQYF	TGTGCCAGCAGCTTAGTCGCGTTGACCAAAAACATTCAGTACTTC
-	TRBV5-4	14	-	TRBJ2-1	CASSLRDGLNEQFF	TGTGCCAGCAGCTTGCGGGACGGATTAAATGAGCAGTTCTTC
-	TRBV5-1	16	few	TRBJ2-7	CASSLAESGGPYEQYF	TGCGCCAGCAGCTTGGCCGAGAGTGGGGGTCCCTACGAGCAGTACTTC
TRBD1	TRBV25-1	14	-	TRBJ1-2	CASSDGTVIKGYTF	TGTGCCAGCAGTGATGGGACAGTGATCAAGGGCTACACCTTC
-	TRBV19	12	-	TRBJ2-1	CASSTTGFEQFF	TGTGCCAGTAGTACAACAGGGTTTGAGCAGTTCTTC
-	TRBV5-1	15	-	TRBJ1-1	CASSVYSRANTEAFF	TGCGCCAGCAGCGTATATAGCAGGGCGAACACTGAAGCTTTCTTT
-	TRBV7-9	11	few	TRBJ2-1	CASSPAGEQFF	TGTGCCAGCAGTCCCGCGGGGGAGCAGTTCTTC
TRBD2	TRBV6-1	15	many	TRBJ2-1	CASSDGAGDYNEQFF	TGTGCCAGCAGTGACGGGGCGGGGGACTACAATGAGCAGTTCTTC
TRBD1	TRBV19	15	many	TRBJ2-2	CASRRDRVSTGELFF	TGTGCCAGTCGACGGGACAGGGTATCCACCGGGGAGCTGTTTTTT